A selection of T cell receptor beta chains follows, all from one sample in a study of T-cell memory formation after mild COVID-19. Via MiXCR, TCRdb re-called the 5' RACE reads, giving one row per CDR3 protein. This table has hundreds of thousands of distinct CDR3 sequences, 13% to 15% appearing once. Sequencing used PBMCs or a T cell subset sorted from them (not recorded which). These receptors originate from a man younger than 35 who had mild COVID-19 (a few samples of this study predate the infection). Cell type and time point are not known. Each CDR3 is given with its conserved first and last residue. A D gene is named only where the DNA matches it firmly. Size values are once, few and many counts, or a class for expanded clones, and some rows have none.

V gene: TRBV6-1; D gene: NA; J gene: TRBJ1-1; clone size: NA; CDR3 protein: CASSEGRNMNTEAFF; CDR3 DNA: TGTGCCAGCAGTGAAGGGCGGAATATGAACACTGAAGCTTTCTTT
V gene: TRBV29-1; D gene: NA; J gene: TRBJ1-1; clone size: NA; CDR3 protein: CSVERPLNTEAFF; CDR3 DNA: TGCAGCGTTGAACGGCCCTTGAACACTGAAGCTTTCTTT
V gene: TRBV6-6; D gene: TRBD1; J gene: TRBJ1-5; clone size: NA; CDR3 protein: CASSKPGQGKDQPQHF; CDR3 DNA: TGTGCCAGCAGTAAGCCTGGACAGGGTAAAGATCAGCCCCAGCATTTT
V gene: TRBV7-2; D gene: NA; J gene: TRBJ2-1; clone size: few; CDR3 protein: CASSLVGGNDNEQFF; CDR3 DNA: TGTGCCAGCAGCTTAGTTGGCGGAAACGACAATGAGCAGTTCTTC
V gene: TRBV7-6; D gene: NA; J gene: TRBJ2-1; clone size: few; CDR3 protein: CASSHGRYNEQFF; CDR3 DNA: TGTGCCAGCAGCCATGGGAGGTACAATGAGCAGTTCTTC
V gene: TRBV3-1; D gene: NA; J gene: TRBJ2-3; clone size: NA; CDR3 protein: CASRYRDTDTQYF; CDR3 DNA: TGTGCCAGCAGGTACAGAGACACAGATACGCAGTATTTT
V gene: TRBV25-1; D gene: NA; J gene: TRBJ2-5; clone size: NA; CDR3 protein: CASSRSQGLETQYF; CDR3 DNA: TGTGCCAGCAGCCGAAGCCAGGGATTGGAGACCCAGTACTTC
V gene: TRBV4-2; D gene: NA; J gene: TRBJ2-3; clone size: NA; CDR3 protein: CSSSQAEGTDTQYF; CDR3 DNA: TGTTCCAGCAGCCAAGCTGAGGGAACAGATACGCAGTATTTT
V gene: TRBV6-5; D gene: TRBD1; J gene: TRBJ1-4; clone size: NA; CDR3 protein: CASSRTGSRTNEKLFF; CDR3 DNA: TGTGCCAGCAGTAGGACAGGGTCTCGGACTAATGAAAAACTGTTTTTT
V gene: TRBV4-1; D gene: TRBD2; J gene: TRBJ2-7; clone size: few; CDR3 protein: CASSQRTSPHEQYF; CDR3 DNA: TGCGCCAGCAGCCAACGGACTAGCCCCCACGAGCAGTACTTC
V gene: TRBV4-3; D gene: TRBD1; J gene: TRBJ2-5; clone size: many; CDR3 protein: CASSRLTGDQETQYF; CDR3 DNA: TGCGCCAGCAGCCGATTAACAGGGGACCAAGAGACCCAGTACTTC
V gene: TRBV12-3/TRBV12-4; D gene: NA; J gene: TRBJ1-5; clone size: NA; CDR3 protein: CASSGDGRYQPQHF; CDR3 DNA: TGTGCCAGCAGTGGGGACGGCCGATATCAGCCCCAGCATTTT
V gene: TRBV28; D gene: NA; J gene: TRBJ1-6; clone size: few; CDR3 protein: CATDSSNSPLHF; CDR3 DNA: TGTGCCACCGACAGCAGTAATTCACCCCTCCACTTT
V gene: TRBV7-6; D gene: NA; J gene: TRBJ2-3; clone size: NA; CDR3 protein: CASSQLVWGTQYF; CDR3 DNA: TGTGCCAGCAGCCAACTCGTATGGGGTACGCAGTATTTT
V gene: TRBV7-3; D gene: TRBD1; J gene: TRBJ2-3; clone size: NA; CDR3 protein: CASSFIGGATDTQYF; CDR3 DNA: TGTGCCAGCAGCTTCATAGGGGGCGCGACAGATACGCAGTATTTT
V gene: TRBV9; D gene: NA; J gene: TRBJ2-7; clone size: NA; CDR3 protein: CASSVEGVTEQYF; CDR3 DNA: TGTGCCAGCAGCGTAGAAGGGGTGACAGAGCAGTACTTC
V gene: TRBV6-2/TRBV6-3; D gene: NA; J gene: TRBJ2-3; clone size: few; CDR3 protein: CASRFPTDTQYF; CDR3 DNA: TGTGCCAGCAGGTTCCCCACAGATACGCAGTATTTT
V gene: TRBV6-5; D gene: NA; J gene: TRBJ2-2; clone size: NA; CDR3 protein: CASSQPGHHGELFF; CDR3 DNA: TGTGCCAGCAGCCAACCCGGACATCACGGGGAGCTGTTTTTT
V gene: TRBV6-4; D gene: TRBD2; J gene: TRBJ2-3; clone size: many; CDR3 protein: CASSSGLAGSDTQYF; CDR3 DNA: TGTGCCAGCAGTTCAGGACTAGCGGGGTCAGATACGCAGTATTTT
V gene: TRBV7-3; D gene: NA; J gene: TRBJ1-1; clone size: NA; CDR3 protein: CAQQRVHRGSGDSEAFF; CDR3 DNA: TGTGCCCAACAGAGGGTCCATAGAGGAAGCGGGGACTCTGAAGCTTTCTTT
V gene: TRBV11-2; D gene: NA; J gene: TRBJ2-7; clone size: NA; CDR3 protein: CASSSPGNYAEQYF; CDR3 DNA: TGTGCCAGCAGCTCACCGGGAAACTATGCTGAGCAGTACTTC
V gene: TRBV4-3; D gene: TRBD2; J gene: TRBJ2-7; clone size: NA; CDR3 protein: CASSQDQGGTYEQYF; CDR3 DNA: TGCGCCAGCAGCCAAGATCAGGGAGGGACCTACGAGCAGTACTTC
V gene: TRBV7-2; D gene: TRBD1; J gene: TRBJ1-2; clone size: once; CDR3 protein: CASSFNRDRRDYGYTF; CDR3 DNA: TGTGCCAGCAGCTTTAATCGGGACAGGAGAGACTATGGCTACACCTTC
V gene: TRBV5-1; D gene: NA; J gene: TRBJ2-3; clone size: few; CDR3 protein: CASSLDIGTDTQYF; CDR3 DNA: TGCGCCAGCAGCTTGGATATCGGAACAGATACGCAGTATTTT
V gene: TRBV18; D gene: TRBD1; J gene: TRBJ1-2; clone size: few; CDR3 protein: CASSSYQGQGNYGYTF; CDR3 DNA: TGTGCCAGCTCATCCTACCAGGGACAGGGAAACTATGGCTACACCTTC
V gene: TRBV7-2; D gene: NA; J gene: TRBJ2-3; clone size: few; CDR3 protein: CASSLPLAPTDTQYF; CDR3 DNA: TGTGCCAGCAGCTTACCCCTAGCGCCCACAGATACGCAGTATTTT
V gene: TRBV9; D gene: NA; J gene: TRBJ2-7; clone size: many; CDR3 protein: CASSVGARGDEQYF; CDR3 DNA: TGTGCCAGCAGCGTAGGTGCCAGGGGGGACGAGCAGTACTTC
V gene: TRBV5-1; D gene: NA; J gene: TRBJ2-3; clone size: NA; CDR3 protein: CASSLSPAGVGTDTQYF; CDR3 DNA: TGCGCCAGCAGCTTGAGTCCCGCCGGGGTGGGCACAGATACGCAGTATTTT
V gene: TRBV6-5; D gene: NA; J gene: TRBJ1-6; clone size: NA; CDR3 protein: CASSYGAVDPSPLHF; CDR3 DNA: TGTGCCAGCAGTTACGGGGCAGTAGACCCCTCACCCCTCCACTTT
V gene: TRBV3-1; D gene: NA; J gene: TRBJ2-3; clone size: few; CDR3 protein: CASSWRVEGTDTQYF; CDR3 DNA: TGTGCCAGCAGCTGGCGGGTAGAGGGCACAGATACGCAGTATTTT
V gene: TRBV6-6; D gene: NA; J gene: TRBJ2-3; clone size: few; CDR3 protein: CASSHRAEATDTQYF; CDR3 DNA: TGTGCCAGCAGTCATCGAGCAGAGGCCACAGATACGCAGTATTTT
V gene: TRBV20-1; D gene: TRBD2; J gene: TRBJ2-1; clone size: few; CDR3 protein: CSAREAGGRGEQFF; CDR3 DNA: TGCAGTGCTAGAGAGGCGGGGGGGCGTGGTGAGCAGTTCTTC
V gene: TRBV6-2/TRBV6-3; D gene: NA; J gene: TRBJ1-1; clone size: NA; CDR3 protein: CASSYPTGGTEAFF; CDR3 DNA: TGTGCCAGCAGTTACCCGACAGGCGGCACTGAAGCTTTCTTT
V gene: TRBV20-1; D gene: NA; J gene: TRBJ1-6; clone size: NA; CDR3 protein: CSANTRLESPLHF; CDR3 DNA: TGCAGTGCTAACACGCGACTGGAGTCACCCCTCCACTTT
V gene: TRBV14; D gene: NA; J gene: TRBJ2-7; clone size: many; CDR3 protein: CASSPGASEQYF; CDR3 DNA: TGTGCCAGCAGCCCCGGAGCGTCCGAGCAGTACTTC
V gene: TRBV4-2; D gene: NA; J gene: TRBJ2-5; clone size: few; CDR3 protein: CASSQATEEQETQYF; CDR3 DNA: TGTGCCAGCAGCCAAGCGACAGAAGAACAAGAGACCCAGTACTTC
V gene: TRBV11-2; D gene: NA; J gene: TRBJ1-1; clone size: many; CDR3 protein: CASSLGGLGTEAFF; CDR3 DNA: TGTGCCAGCAGCTTAGGAGGGTTGGGCACTGAAGCTTTCTTT
V gene: TRBV5-1; D gene: TRBD2; J gene: TRBJ2-1; clone size: many; CDR3 protein: CASSLAPGGNEQFF; CDR3 DNA: TGCGCCAGCAGCTTGGCCCCGGGGGGAAATGAGCAGTTCTTC
V gene: TRBV9; D gene: TRBD1; J gene: TRBJ1-5; clone size: few; CDR3 protein: CASSVAGTVDQPQHF; CDR3 DNA: TGTGCCAGCAGCGTAGCCGGGACAGTCGATCAGCCCCAGCATTTT
V gene: TRBV16; D gene: NA; J gene: TRBJ1-4; clone size: few; CDR3 protein: CASSQSVRPGSNEKLFF; CDR3 DNA: TGTGCCAGCAGCCAATCTGTTCGGCCAGGCTCTAATGAAAAACTGTTTTTT
V gene: TRBV9; D gene: TRBD1; J gene: TRBJ1-4; clone size: NA; CDR3 protein: CASSVGGTGSEKLFF; CDR3 DNA: TGTGCCAGCAGCGTAGGGGGGACAGGGAGTGAAAAACTGTTTTTT
V gene: TRBV4-1; D gene: NA; J gene: TRBJ2-7; clone size: many; CDR3 protein: CASSQVQNSVGRVVFYEQYF; CDR3 DNA: TGCGCCAGCAGCCAAGTACAAAACTCTGTGGGCAGGGTTGTTTTCTACGAGCAGTACTTC